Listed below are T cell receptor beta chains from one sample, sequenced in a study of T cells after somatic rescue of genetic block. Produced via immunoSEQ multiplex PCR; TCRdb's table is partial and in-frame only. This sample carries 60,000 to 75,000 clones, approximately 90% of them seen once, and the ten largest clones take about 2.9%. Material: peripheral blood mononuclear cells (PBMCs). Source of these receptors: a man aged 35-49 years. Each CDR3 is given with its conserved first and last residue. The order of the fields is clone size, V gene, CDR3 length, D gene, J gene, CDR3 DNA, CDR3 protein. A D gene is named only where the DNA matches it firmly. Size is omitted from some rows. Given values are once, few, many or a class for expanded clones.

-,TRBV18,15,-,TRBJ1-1,TGTGCCAGCTCACCAGTTACAACACCGGACACTGAAGCTTTCTTT,CASSPVTTPDTEAFF
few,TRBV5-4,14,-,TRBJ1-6,TGTGCCAGCAGCTACAAACAGGGCAAGTCACCCCTCCACTTT,CASSYKQGKSPLHF
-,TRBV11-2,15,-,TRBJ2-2,TGTGCCAGCAGCTTAGTAATGAGTAACACCGGGGAGCTGTTTTTT,CASSLVMSNTGELFF
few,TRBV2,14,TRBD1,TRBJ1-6,TGTGCCAGCAGTGTGACAGGGGGTAATTCACCCCTCCACTTT,CASSVTGGNSPLHF
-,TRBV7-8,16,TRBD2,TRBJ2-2,TGTGCCAGCAGCCCCTGGACTAGCGGGGGGGTCGGGGAGCTGTTTTTT,CASSPWTSGGVGELFF
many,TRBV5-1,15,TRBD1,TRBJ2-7,TGCGCCAGCAGCTTGGCCGGGACAGGGGTGGGCGAGCAGTACTTC,CASSLAGTGVGEQYF
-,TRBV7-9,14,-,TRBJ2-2,TGTGCCAGCAGCTTATCGACGAACACCGGGGAGCTGTTTTTT,CASSLSTNTGELFF
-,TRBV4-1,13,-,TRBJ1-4,TGCGCCAGCAGCCAAGAGTCGGGTCTGAAACTGTTTTTT,CASSQESGLKLFF
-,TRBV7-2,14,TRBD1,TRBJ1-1,TGTGCCAGCAGCCCGGGACAGATGAACACTGAAGCTTTCTTT,CASSPGQMNTEAFF
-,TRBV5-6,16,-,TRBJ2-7,TGTGCCAGCATGGGAACTGACGGGACACCAACCTACGAGCAGTACTTC,CASMGTDGTPTYEQYF
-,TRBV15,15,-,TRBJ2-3,TGTGCCACCAGCCTAGGGGGGTGGAGCACAGATACGCAGTATTTT,CATSLGGWSTDTQYF
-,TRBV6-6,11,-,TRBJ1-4,TGTGCCAGCAGTTACAATGAAAAACTGTTTTTT,CASSYNEKLFF
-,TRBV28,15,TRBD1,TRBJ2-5,TGTGCCAGCAGTGAATCGACAGGGGGCCATCAGACCCAGTACTTC,CASSESTGGHQTQYF
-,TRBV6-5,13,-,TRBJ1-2,TGTGCCAGCAGTAGGGTCGAGGGCTATGGCTACACCTTC,CASSRVEGYGYTF
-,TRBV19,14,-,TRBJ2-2,TGTGCCAGTAATGGGCCCCTCATGACCGGGGAGCTGTTTTTT,CASNGPLMTGELFF
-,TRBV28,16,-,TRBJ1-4,TGTGCCAGCAGTTTGCCCAGGGGCACAGGGCCAGAAAAACTGTTTTTT,CASSLPRGTGPEKLFF
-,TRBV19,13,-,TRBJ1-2,TGTGCCAGTAGTATAGATTTTACTGATGGCTACACCTTC,CASSIDFTDGYTF
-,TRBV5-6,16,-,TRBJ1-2,TGTGCCAGCAGCTTGGAGTATAGCCGGGTTAACTATGGCTACACCTTC,CASSLEYSRVNYGYTF
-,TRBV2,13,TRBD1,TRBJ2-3,TGTGCCAGTACGGGACAGAGGACAGATACGCAGTATTTT,CASTGQRTDTQYF
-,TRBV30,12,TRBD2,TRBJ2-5,TGTGCCTGTATAGCGGGGCCCGGGACCCAGTACTTC,CACIAGPGTQYF
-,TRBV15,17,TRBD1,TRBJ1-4,TGTGCCACCAGCAGAGATCAAACAGGGGGCTTGGGGGAAAAACTGTTTTTT,CATSRDQTGGLGEKLFF
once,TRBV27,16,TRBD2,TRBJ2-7,TGTGCCAGCAGTTTAAGGTTCGTTAGCGGGAGGAGCGAGCAGTACTTC,CASSLRFVSGRSEQYF